Shown below are 17 T cell receptor beta chains from a single sample sequenced in a study of blood T cell repertoires in COVID-19. Repertoires were generated with immunoSEQ multiplex PCR, while TCRdb's copy carries only in-frame clones and drops some. The sample holds more than 120,000 clones, about 90% seen once. Source material: peripheral blood. These receptors originate from a man in his fifties or sixties who had recovered from COVID-19.

J is TRBJ2-3 and V is TRBV9, with 11 bases identical to TRBD2. CDR3 size: 18 residues. Germline trimming cut 4 bases from V and 0 bases from J; bases unmatched to any gene: 10. Germline CDR1 reads SGDLS; CDR2 reads YYNGEE. The CDR3 reads CASSPRGLAELSTDTQYF. CDR3 DNA sequence: TGTGCCAGCAGCCCGAGGGGACTAGCGGAACTTAGCACAGATACGCAGTATTTT. The full variable domain, completed using reference TRBV9 and TRBJ2-3, is DSGVTQTPKHLITATGQRVTLRCSPRSGDLSVYWYQQSLDQGLQFLIQYYNGEERAKGNILERFSAQQFPDLHSELNLSSLELGDSALYFCASSPRGLAELSTDTQYFGPGTRLTVL.

The chain combines TRBV9 with TRBJ1-1; no definite D call. V lost 3 bases and J 1 base, leaving 7 bases between the germline ends. This CDR3 is 13 amino acids long. The germline CDR1 and CDR2 sequences are SGDLS and YYNGEE. The DNA of the CDR3 is TGTGCCAGCAGCGCCGGGAGGAACACTGAAGCTTTCTTT. Amino acids: CASSAGRNTEAFF.

V and J are TRBV2 and TRBJ2-5, with a tentative D call TRBD1 (5 bases). V was shortened by 5 bases and J by 4 bases, with 11 bases between the two germline ends. Germline V CDR1 and CDR2: SNHLY, FYNNEI. The CDR3 length is 13 residues. The CDR3 loop is CASSQRQGETQYF. The CDR3 DNA reads TGTGCCAGCAGTCAAAGGCAGGGAGAGACCCAGTACTTC.

The chain is built from TRBV9 and TRBJ1-1; D uncertain. The V end lost 0 bases, the J end lost 0 bases, and 9 bases lay between the germline ends. From germline, CDR1 is SGDLS and CDR2 YYNGEE. The CDR3 sequence is 15 residues long. The CDR3 reads CASSVGPVVNTEAFF. For the CDR3, the DNA is TGTGCCAGCAGCGTAGGTCCGGTAGTGAACACTGAAGCTTTCTTT. Based on the CDR3 plus reference TRBV9 and TRBJ1-1, the full variable domain is DSGVTQTPKHLITATGQRVTLRCSPRSGDLSVYWYQQSLDQGLQFLIQYYNGEERAKGNILERFSAQQFPDLHSELNLSSLELGDSALYFCASSVGPVVNTEAFFGQGTRLTVV.

The chain employs TRBV28 and TRBJ1-2, with 7 bases aligning to TRBD1. After removal of 6 bases from V and 2 bases from J, the junction contained 6 bases not matched to a gene. Germline V lookup: CDR1 MDHEN, CDR2 SYDVKM. This CDR3 contains 14 residues. The CDR3: CASRVTGINYGYTF. CDR3 in DNA: TGTGCCAGCAGGGTGACAGGGATAAACTATGGCTACACCTTC.

Ten or more counts support this clone. CDR3 residues: CASSQAFMGRMFF. The DNA for the CDR3 is TGCGCCAGCAGCCAAGCCTTCATGGGGAGGATGTTTTTT. This chain links TRBV4-1 with TRBJ1-4; D not certain. Trimming cost V 1 base and J 15 bases, with 15 bases left between them. The CDR3 is made up of 13 amino acids. Germline lookup yields CDR1 MGHRA and CDR2 YSYEKL.

The V gene is TRBV4-3, the J gene TRBJ1-2; D gene unclear. CDR1 is LGHNA, CDR2 YSLEER, per germline. V lost 6 bases and J 7 bases, leaving 18 bases between the germline ends. The CDR3 has 14 residues. CDR3 sequence: CASSQLDNLSGYTF. CDR3 DNA: TGCGCCAGCAGTCAGCTCGACAATCTCTCTGGCTACACCTTC.

The chain joins TRBV27 to TRBJ2-1; 11 bases agree with TRBD2. CDR1 is MNHEY and CDR2 is SMNVEV in the germline V gene (reference sequence). V shed 4 bases and J 6 bases; nucleotides not matched to a gene: 5. The CDR3 runs to 15 residues. In DNA form, the CDR3 reads TGTGCCAGCAGTTCTCTAGCGGGGGGATCCAATGAGCAGTTCTTC. This sequence encodes CASSSLAGGSNEQFF.

CDR3 in amino acids: CASTLGAGSGTEAFF. As DNA, the CDR3 is TGTGCCAGTACCCTGGGGGCAGGGTCTGGTACTGAAGCTTTCTTT. The chain is built from TRBV19 and TRBJ1-1; maybe TRBD1 (6 bases). The V gene's germline CDR1 is LNHDA and CDR2 SQIVND (reference sequence). The CDR3 spans 15 residues. V lost 7 bases and J lost 5, with 20 bases in between. Variable domain in full (rest from reference TRBV19 and TRBJ1-1): DGGITQSPKYLFRKEGQNVTLSCEQNLNHDAMYWYRQDPGQGLRLIYYSQIVNDFQKGDIAEGYSVSREKKESFPLTVTSAQKNPTAFYLCASTLGAGSGTEAFFGQGTRLTVV.

The V call is TRBV6-1, the J call TRBJ1-1; TRBD1 might be the D (5 bases). Between the trimmed V and J ends, which lost 3 bases and 5 bases, there was a span of 22 bases. The CDR3 runs 17 residues. The V gene's germline CDR1 is MNHNS and CDR2 SASEGT. CDR3 DNA: TGTGCCAGCAGTGAGGGGATTTACTCAGGGTGGGTAACTGAAGCTTTCTTT. The encoded protein is CASSEGIYSGWVTEAFF.

The chain uses TRBV28 and TRBJ1-2; no firm D call. CDR1 is MDHEN and CDR2 is SYDVKM in the germline V gene. The CDR3 has 13 residues. V was trimmed by 4 bases and J by 6 bases, leaving 12 bases between them. The CDR3 region has the DNA TGTGCCAGCAGTTCCCCCCCCCAGAATGGCTACACCTTC. Protein: CASSSPPQNGYTF.

The gene calls are TRBV6-2 or TRBV6-3 and TRBJ2-5, with D possibly matching TRBD2 (5 bases). The germline V gene encodes CDR1 MNHEY and CDR2 SVGEGT. V lost 0 bases and J lost 2, with 7 bases in between. The CDR3 is made up of 14 amino acids. CDR3 coding DNA: TGTGCCAGCAGTTACTCTGGACTGCAAGAGACCCAGTACTTC. Protein sequence: CASSYSGLQETQYF.

The chain has TRBV29-1 and TRBJ2-7; possibly TRBD1 for D (5 bases). CDR3 length equals 12 residues. Germline assignment: CDR1 SQVTM and CDR2 ANQGSEA. V was clipped by 7 bases and J by 0 bases, with 10 bases between them. CDR3 DNA sequence: TGCAGCGCGACAGTGACCTCCTACGAGCAGTACTTC. It yields the protein CSATVTSYEQYF.

The genes are TRBV7-2 and TRBJ2-5; 12 positions agree with TRBD2. V lost 6 bases to trimming and J lost 5 bases; unmatched junction nucleotides: 10. The CDR3 runs 16 residues. From germline, CDR1 is SGHTA and CDR2 FQGNSA. The CDR3: CASSSTSGGLGETQYF. The CDR3 nucleotides read TGTGCCAGCAGTTCGACTAGCGGGGGACTCGGGGAGACCCAGTACTTC.

V is TRBV5-1 and J is TRBJ2-7; no clear D. Germline V lookup: CDR1 SGHRS, CDR2 YFSETQ. There are 14 residues in the CDR3. Trimming took off 0 bases at V and 2 bases at J, with 9 bases between the two ends. The CDR3 coding sequence is TGCGCCAGCAGCTTGGCACCAGGCACCTACGAGCAGTACTTC. As protein: CASSLAPGTYEQYF.

The CDR3 loop is CASSTGTSVPEKLFF. In DNA form, the CDR3 reads TGTGCCAGTAGTACAGGGACATCCGTGCCTGAAAAACTGTTTTTT. This chain joins TRBV19 and TRBJ1-4; tentatively, D is TRBD1 (6 bases). V was trimmed by 4 bases and J by 7 bases, leaving 16 bases between them. The length of the CDR3 is 15 residues. CDR1 is LNHDA, CDR2 SQIVND, per germline (reference sequence).

This clone was detected once. CDR3 in amino acids: CASSFLMRFETQYF. CDR3 sequence (DNA): TGTGCCAGCAGTTTCCTGATGCGCTTCGAGACCCAGTACTTC. The chain uses TRBV2 and TRBJ2-5, with unresolved D. Trimming left V 5 bases short and J 5 bases short, with 15 bases between. Germline values: CDR1 SNHLY, CDR2 FYNNEI. The CDR3 covers 14 residues.